This T cell receptor beta chain was captured in a study of blood T cell repertoires in COVID-19. About the research overall: The analysed material was cDNA or gDNA that came from T cells, B-cell-depleted T cells, or PBMCs.

Original methodology: Amplification of reference gene primers was used by the study to estimate nucleated cell counts. Sequencing was performed with immunoSEQ multiplex PCR; in TCRdb, only in-frame clones are kept and a portion is missing. V, J and clone size are those of that table, while D and trimming were read from the DNA. The sample has 270,000 or so clones, just under 90% seen once. This clone was seen a single time. Participants came from 20 to 25 US areas, aged roughly 18 to 100 years. Participants' own reports of clinical history determined their cohort assignment. Germline trimming cut 5 bases from V and 3 bases from J; bases unmatched to any gene: 6. The CDR3 is 14 residues long. Germline values: CDR1 SGHNT, CDR2 YENEEA.

Sequenced material: PBMCs or T cells enriched from blood (not recorded which). The chain recombines TRBV11-3 with TRBJ1-1, with TRBD1 identical over 7 bases. The receptor was derived from a woman in her 30s with acute COVID-19. CDR3 amino acids: CASSARQGDTEAFF. The CDR3 nucleotides read TGTGCCAGCAGCGCCCGACAGGGAGACACTGAAGCTTTCTTT.